This T cell receptor beta chain emerged from a study of long-term antiretroviral therapy in people with HIV. Whole-study context: It was about a decade before the 2015 immediate-ART recommendation that the earliest samples were taken.

The assay, immunoSEQ v3.0, was run at survey level. Generated by immunoSEQ multiplex PCR, the TCRdb table keeps only in-frame clones and is missing some. Here the sample spans about 39,000 clones, approximately 86% being singletons. The sequence derives from a woman between 18 and 29 years old with HIV. This sample comprised unsorted PBMCs, obtained just before starting antiretroviral therapy.

The CDR3 spells CATGLAVYNEQFF. The CDR3 nucleotides read TGTGCCACGGGACTAGCGGTCTACAATGAGCAGTTCTTC. V is TRBV28 and J is TRBJ2-1; TRBD2 matches 11 bases. Germline V CDR1 and CDR2: MDHEN, SYDVKM. V lost 10 bases and J lost 3; bases outside the gene matches: 2. The CDR3 has 13 amino acids.